Listed below are T cell receptor beta chains from one sample, sequenced in a study of response to subunit inactivated influenza vaccine. One entry per CDR3 protein results from TCRdb running MiXCR on the RT-PCR reads. The top ten clones hold around 14% of a sample with roughly 570,000 distinct CDR3 sequences, 10% to 15% of them seen once. The sample consisted of PBMCs from blood, taken more than 35 days after vaccination. These receptors originate from a man in his forties or fifties who received an inactivated influenza vaccine. CDR3s include the opening cysteine and the closing phenylalanine or tryptophan. Each record gives: CDR3 protein, CDR3 DNA, D gene, V gene, J gene, clone size. D genes are given only for firm matches. Some rows mark clone size as missing; the rest say once, few, many or name a class of expanded clone.

cdr3_aa: CASSPPFAGGNEQYF; cdr3_nt: TGCGCCAGCAGCCCCCCTTTTGCGGGAGGAAACGAGCAGTACTTC; d_call: TRBD2; v_call: TRBV5-1; j_call: TRBJ2-7; clone_size: few
cdr3_aa: CASSPYSGSSYNEQFF; cdr3_nt: TGTGCCAGCTCCCCTTACAGCGGCAGCTCCTACAATGAGCAGTTCTTC; d_call: NA; v_call: TRBV7-3; j_call: TRBJ2-1; clone_size: once
cdr3_aa: CASSSQGSGSDTQYF; cdr3_nt: TGTGCCAGCAGCTCACAGGGGTCGGGGTCAGATACGCAGTATTTT; d_call: TRBD1; v_call: TRBV7-2; j_call: TRBJ2-3; clone_size: many
cdr3_aa: CASRRVTGGIAEAFF; cdr3_nt: TGTGCCAGCCGGAGAGTTACAGGGGGCATAGCTGAAGCTTTCTTT; d_call: TRBD1; v_call: TRBV12-3/TRBV12-4; j_call: TRBJ1-1; clone_size: few
cdr3_aa: CASSLATGARGYTF; cdr3_nt: TGTGCCAGCAGTTTAGCAACAGGGGCACGAGGCTACACCTTC; d_call: TRBD1; v_call: TRBV12-3/TRBV12-4; j_call: TRBJ1-2; clone_size: NA
cdr3_aa: CASSLAHTVRSYEQYF; cdr3_nt: TGTGCCAGCAGCTTAGCCCACACCGTACGGTCCTACGAGCAGTACTTC; d_call: NA; v_call: TRBV7-2; j_call: TRBJ2-7; clone_size: few
cdr3_aa: CASRSPGLAVNSYNEQFF; cdr3_nt: TGTGCCAGCAGATCTCCGGGACTAGCGGTGAACTCCTACAATGAGCAGTTCTTC; d_call: TRBD2; v_call: TRBV6-1; j_call: TRBJ2-1; clone_size: NA
cdr3_aa: CASSPLGAGANVLTF; cdr3_nt: TGCGCCAGCAGCCCCCTGGGGGCTGGGGCCAACGTCCTGACTTTC; d_call: NA; v_call: TRBV5-1; j_call: TRBJ2-6; clone_size: NA
cdr3_aa: CASSQEPPSGGTWETQYF; cdr3_nt: TGTGCCAGCAGCCAAGAACCCCCTAGCGGGGGGACTTGGGAGACCCAGTACTTC; d_call: TRBD2; v_call: TRBV4-2; j_call: TRBJ2-5; clone_size: NA
cdr3_aa: CASSQSGLAGAYNEQFF; cdr3_nt: TGTGCCAGCAGCCAATCCGGACTAGCGGGGGCCTACAATGAGCAGTTCTTC; d_call: TRBD2; v_call: TRBV3-1; j_call: TRBJ2-1; clone_size: many
cdr3_aa: CASSLVFFYEQYF; cdr3_nt: TGTGCCAGCAGCTTAGTTTTTTTCTACGAGCAGTACTTC; d_call: NA; v_call: TRBV7-2; j_call: TRBJ2-7; clone_size: few
cdr3_aa: CASSASGTRTDTQYF; cdr3_nt: TGTGCCAGCAGCGCTAGCGGGACGAGAACAGATACGCAGTATTTT; d_call: TRBD2; v_call: TRBV28; j_call: TRBJ2-3; clone_size: NA
cdr3_aa: CSASFGTGRSELFF; cdr3_nt: TGCAGTGCTTCCTTCGGGACAGGCAGATCGGAACTGTTTTTT; d_call: TRBD1; v_call: TRBV20-1; j_call: TRBJ1-4; clone_size: few
cdr3_aa: CASSWQGATGNTIYF; cdr3_nt: TGTGCCAGCAGTTGGCAGGGGGCTACGGGAAACACCATATATTTT; d_call: TRBD1; v_call: TRBV6-5; j_call: TRBJ1-3; clone_size: few
cdr3_aa: CSVELQTNTEAFF; cdr3_nt: TGCAGCGTTGAATTGCAGACCAACACTGAAGCTTTCTTT; d_call: NA; v_call: TRBV29-1; j_call: TRBJ1-1; clone_size: few
cdr3_aa: CASSQNRPPGVSNTGELFF; cdr3_nt: TGTGCCAGCAGCCAGAACAGACCTCCGGGAGTATCGAACACCGGGGAGCTGTTTTTT; d_call: NA; v_call: TRBV4-2; j_call: TRBJ2-2; clone_size: many
cdr3_aa: CASSPRGTSGRGDTQYF; cdr3_nt: TGTGCCAGCAGCCCCCGAGGTACTAGCGGGAGAGGAGATACGCAGTATTTT; d_call: TRBD2; v_call: TRBV7-2; j_call: TRBJ2-3; clone_size: many
cdr3_aa: CAWSRTEGQYF; cdr3_nt: TGTGCCTGGAGTCGGACAGAGGGGCAGTACTTC; d_call: NA; v_call: TRBV30; j_call: TRBJ2-7; clone_size: NA
cdr3_aa: CSASSQQIRNYGYTF; cdr3_nt: TGCAGTGCTAGCTCCCAGCAAATACGTAACTATGGCTACACCTTC; d_call: NA; v_call: TRBV20-1; j_call: TRBJ1-2; clone_size: NA
cdr3_aa: CASGRTGTSYEQYF; cdr3_nt: TGTGCCAGCGGGAGGACAGGTACGTCCTACGAGCAGTACTTC; d_call: NA; v_call: TRBV6-1; j_call: TRBJ2-7; clone_size: NA
cdr3_aa: CASAGTANYGYTF; cdr3_nt: TGTGCCAGCGCCGGGACAGCTAACTATGGCTACACCTTC; d_call: TRBD1; v_call: TRBV7-6; j_call: TRBJ1-2; clone_size: many
cdr3_aa: CSVVGTSGHPGTDTQYF; cdr3_nt: TGCAGCGTTGTAGGGACTAGCGGCCACCCGGGGACAGATACGCAGTATTTT; d_call: TRBD2; v_call: TRBV29-1; j_call: TRBJ2-3; clone_size: NA
cdr3_aa: CASSEGSSYNSPLHF; cdr3_nt: TGTGCCAGCAGTGAAGGGAGCTCCTATAATTCACCCCTCCACTTT; d_call: NA; v_call: TRBV6-4; j_call: TRBJ1-6; clone_size: NA
cdr3_aa: CASSPSGKTGNEQFF; cdr3_nt: TGTGCCAGCAGCCCTAGCGGAAAGACGGGGAATGAGCAGTTCTTC; d_call: TRBD2; v_call: TRBV7-8; j_call: TRBJ2-1; clone_size: NA
cdr3_aa: CASRQGGTGELFF; cdr3_nt: TGTGCCAGCCGACAGGGGGGGACCGGGGAGCTGTTTTTT; d_call: TRBD1; v_call: TRBV10-3; j_call: TRBJ2-2; clone_size: few
cdr3_aa: CASSALYNEQFF; cdr3_nt: TGTGCCAGCAGTGCCCTCTACAATGAGCAGTTCTTC; d_call: NA; v_call: TRBV25-1; j_call: TRBJ2-1; clone_size: many
cdr3_aa: CSVNTGSNYGYTF; cdr3_nt: TGCAGCGTTAACACAGGATCGAACTATGGCTACACCTTC; d_call: NA; v_call: TRBV29-1; j_call: TRBJ1-2; clone_size: few
cdr3_aa: CASSASGAGANVLTF; cdr3_nt: TGTGCCAGCAGCGCCTCAGGGGCCGGGGCCAACGTCCTGACTTTC; d_call: NA; v_call: TRBV7-3; j_call: TRBJ2-6; clone_size: few
cdr3_aa: CASSQSGTSGNTQYF; cdr3_nt: TGCGCCAGCAGCCAATCCGGGACTAGCGGAAATACGCAGTATTTT; d_call: TRBD2; v_call: TRBV5-1; j_call: TRBJ2-3; clone_size: NA
cdr3_aa: CSVEGGESSYEQYF; cdr3_nt: TGCAGCGTTGAAGGAGGAGAGAGCTCCTACGAGCAGTACTTC; d_call: NA; v_call: TRBV29-1; j_call: TRBJ2-7; clone_size: many
cdr3_aa: CASTTSGQEVDTQYF; cdr3_nt: TGCGCCAGCACCACTAGCGGCCAGGAGGTAGATACGCAGTATTTT; d_call: TRBD2; v_call: TRBV5-1; j_call: TRBJ2-3; clone_size: NA
cdr3_aa: CASSYSTRVSSYNEQFF; cdr3_nt: TGTGCCAGCAGTTATTCTACAAGGGTCAGTTCCTACAATGAGCAGTTCTTC; d_call: NA; v_call: TRBV6-5; j_call: TRBJ2-1; clone_size: few
cdr3_aa: CASSDRGRITGELFF; cdr3_nt: TGTGCCAGCAGTGACAGGGGGCGGATCACCGGGGAGCTGTTTTTT; d_call: TRBD1; v_call: TRBV25-1; j_call: TRBJ2-2; clone_size: few
cdr3_aa: CATSVLGSGRADTQYF; cdr3_nt: TGTGCCACCAGTGTCCTGGGGTCCGGCAGGGCAGATACGCAGTATTTT; d_call: NA; v_call: TRBV24-1; j_call: TRBJ2-3; clone_size: few
cdr3_aa: CASTLGGQAGYTF; cdr3_nt: TGTGCCAGCACCCTCGGGGGGCAGGCTGGCTACACCTTC; d_call: NA; v_call: TRBV12-3/TRBV12-4; j_call: TRBJ1-2; clone_size: few
cdr3_aa: CASLIFLGAFNTGELFF; cdr3_nt: TGTGCCAGCTTGATTTTCCTTGGGGCGTTTAACACCGGGGAGCTGTTTTTT; d_call: NA; v_call: TRBV12-3/TRBV12-4; j_call: TRBJ2-2; clone_size: NA
cdr3_aa: CASSFLGTRQFF; cdr3_nt: TGTGCCAGCAGCTTCCTCGGGACACGGCAGTTCTTC; d_call: NA; v_call: TRBV7-2; j_call: TRBJ2-1; clone_size: NA
cdr3_aa: CASSLPLAGLIGELFF; cdr3_nt: TGTGCCAGCAGCTTACCCCTAGCGGGACTGATCGGGGAGCTGTTTTTT; d_call: TRBD2; v_call: TRBV7-9; j_call: TRBJ2-2; clone_size: NA
cdr3_aa: CASSLGGQGEQYF; cdr3_nt: TGTGCCAGCAGTTTGGGGGGGCAGGGGGAGCAGTACTTC; d_call: NA; v_call: TRBV12-3/TRBV12-4; j_call: TRBJ2-7; clone_size: few
cdr3_aa: CASSGHKQETQYF; cdr3_nt: TGTGCCAGCAGCGGTCATAAGCAAGAGACCCAGTACTTC; d_call: NA; v_call: TRBV7-6; j_call: TRBJ2-5; clone_size: few
cdr3_aa: CASSQDVQETQYF; cdr3_nt: TGTGCCAGCAGCCAAGACGTCCAGGAGACCCAGTACTTC; d_call: NA; v_call: TRBV14; j_call: TRBJ2-5; clone_size: many
cdr3_aa: CASSLWGSNEQFF; cdr3_nt: TGTGCCAGCAGCTTGTGGGGCTCCAATGAGCAGTTCTTC; d_call: NA; v_call: TRBV5-5; j_call: TRBJ2-1; clone_size: many